The 21 T cell receptor beta chains given below trace back to one sample, sequenced in a study of blood T cells in healthy people across ages. A J-beta primer mix and a sample-barcoded 5' primer were used in a second PCR of roughly 7 to 12 cycles. TCRdb recomputed calls from the 5' RACE reads with MiXCR, one row per CDR3 protein. The sample lists some 700,000 distinct CDR3 sequences; 22% were seen once. The source material was blood. These receptors originate from a man aged 65 to 79 in good health.

This clonotype was seen a handful of times. V and J are TRBV7-2 and TRBJ1-3, with 7 positions matching TRBD1. CDR3 length: 15 residues. V lost 5 bases to trimming and J lost 0 bases; unmatched junction nucleotides: 4. Germline V gene sequence: CDR1 SGHTA, CDR2 FQGNSA. This chain's CDR3 is CASSVWTGSGNTIYF. The CDR3 nucleotides read TGTGCCAGCAGCGTTTGGACAGGCTCTGGAAACACCATATATTTT.

On this clonotype: Sequence at one end of the junction differs from germline and may be a read error. V usage is TRBV20-1 and J usage is TRBJ1-1, with D tentatively TRBD1 (5 bases). Germline V gene data show CDR1 as DFQATT and CDR2 as SNEGSKA (reference sequence). This CDR3 comprises 14 residues. The CDR3 DNA follows: TGCAGTGGTAGAGTGGTTGGGGGAGACACTGAAGCTTTCTTT. It is translated as CSGRVVGGDTEAFF.

The J gene is TRBJ2-5, the V gene TRBV7-9, with TRBD2 identical over 14 bases. The J call is doubtful: the DNA matches TRBJ2-7 better. The CDR3 has 15 residues. Germline V gives CDR1 SEHNR, CDR2 FQNEAQ (reference sequence). The chain's CDR3 is CASSLGTSGSDEQYV. CDR3 DNA: TGTGCCAGCAGCCTCGGGACTAGCGGGAGCGACGAGCAGTACGTC.

V usage is TRBV28 and J usage is TRBJ2-3; D tentatively fits TRBD1 or TRBD2 (5 bases each). Trimming left V 5 bases short and J 2 bases short, with 8 bases between. CDR3 length: 13 amino acids. Germline loops: CDR1 MDHEN, CDR2 SYDVKM. CDR3 bases: TGTGCCAGCAGTATGGGACCCACAGATACGCAGTATTTT. Amino acid sequence: CASSMGPTDTQYF.

The CDR3 region has the DNA TGCAGTGCTTTGGGCCTCGATTCGGTTGGCACCGGGGAGCTGTTTTTT. Translation gives CSALGLDSVGTGELFF. The V gene is TRBV20-1, the J gene TRBJ2-2; D remains ambiguous. The germline V gene has CDR1 DFQATT and CDR2 SNEGSKA (reference sequence). Trimming cost V 5 bases and J 4 bases, with 20 bases left between them. The CDR3 covers 16 residues.

J is TRBJ1-2 and V is TRBV11-2; 7 positions agree with TRBD1. The length of the CDR3 is 16 residues. Germline V gene sequence: CDR1 SGHAT, CDR2 FQNNGV. The V gene end was trimmed by 5 bases and the J gene end by 3 bases; junction bases not matched to a gene: 12. CDR3 sequence reads: CASSLSPDRRYYGYTF. CDR3 sequence (DNA): TGTGCCAGCAGCCTATCGCCGGACAGGAGGTACTATGGCTACACCTTC.

The chain carries TRBV7-9 and TRBJ1-4; D is unclear. Germline CDR1 SEHNR, CDR2 FQNEAQ (reference sequence). This CDR3 has 15 residues. V lost 0 bases, J lost 8 bases, and 13 bases lay in between. The CDR3 DNA sequence: TGTGCCAGCAGCTTAGCGTCCCCACAAAGCGAAAAACTGTTTTTT. Translated, it gives CASSLASPQSEKLFF. Drawing the rest from reference TRBV7-9 and TRBJ1-4, the complete variable domain is DTGVSQNPRHKITKRGQNVTFRCDPISEHNRLYWYRQTLGQGPEFLTYFQNEAQLEKSRLLSDRFSAERPKGSFSTLEIQRTEQGDSAMYLCASSLASPQSEKLFFGSGTQLSVL.

The chain recombines TRBV5-1 with TRBJ2-5; tentatively, D is TRBD2 (5 bases). TRBJ2-1 explains the end of the DNA better; the J call may be wrong. Looked up from germline, CDR1 is SGHRS and CDR2 is YFSETQ. The CDR3 spans 13 residues. The CDR3, as DNA: TGCGCCAGCAGCTTGTCGGACTTCAATGAGCAGTTCTTC. It codes for CASSLSDFNEQFF.

This clonotype appeared a few times. The V call is TRBV6-6, the J call TRBJ1-5; 12 bases fit TRBD1. Germline lookup yields CDR1 MNHNY and CDR2 SVGAGI (reference sequence). V lost 2 bases to trimming and J lost 5 bases; unmatched junction nucleotides: 4. The CDR3 consists of 16 residues. The chain's CDR3 is CASSYPGQGADQPQHF. The DNA of the CDR3 is TGTGCCAGCAGTTACCCGGGACAGGGGGCCGATCAGCCCCAGCATTTT.

This clonotype appeared a few times. The rearrangement links TRBV3-1 to TRBJ2-1; 10 positions match TRBD2. CDR1 is LGHDT, CDR2 YNNKEL, per germline (reference sequence). The J segment lost 4 bases and the V segment lost 0 bases, leaving 9 bases of the junction unmatched. The CDR3 is 18 residues long. The CDR3 is CASSQDLSTSGLYNEQFF. The CDR3 DNA is TGTGCCAGCAGCCAAGATCTTTCGACTAGCGGGCTTTACAATGAGCAGTTCTTC.

This clonotype was observed a few times. The chain joins TRBV7-9 to TRBJ2-5; no clear D. The CDR3 extends over 12 amino acids. V dropped 5 bases and J dropped 5 bases, with 9 bases sitting between them. The V gene's germline CDR1 is SEHNR and CDR2 FQNEAQ (reference sequence). The CDR3 reads CASSTRRETQYF. In DNA form, the CDR3 reads TGTGCCAGCAGCACGAGGCGGGAGACCCAGTACTTC.

Details on this clonotype: The CDR3 carries no conserved terminal phenylalanine or tryptophan, so it likely arises from a read error. Because the CDR3's place on the DNA is in doubt, the DNA is left out and the CDR3 is given as listed by TCRdb. The genes are TRBV7-9 and TRBJ2-4; the tabulated D call, TRBD2, remains unverified against the DNA. The CDR3 comprises 16 residues, both ends counted. CDR1 and CDR2 from the germline V gene are SEHNR and FQNEAQ (reference sequence). This CDR3 reads CASSLPSGGTRLDSYL.

The J gene is TRBJ2-2, the V gene TRBV29-1; 7 bases map to TRBD2. J was trimmed by 3 bases and V by 6 bases; bases with no gene match: 10. Germline assignment: CDR1 SQVTM and CDR2 ANQGSEA. The CDR3 consists of 15 residues. As DNA, the CDR3 is TGCAGCGTACCTGCCCCTAGCGGCCACACCGGGGAGCTGTTTTTT. This encodes CSVPAPSGHTGELFF.

This clonotype was recorded at least ten times. CDR3 residues: CATSDSSTDTQYF. The CDR3 DNA follows: TGTGCCACCAGTGATTCTTCGACAGATACGCAGTATTTT. This chain connects TRBV24-1 to TRBJ2-3; no clear D gene. The CDR3 runs to 13 residues. Looked up from germline, CDR1 is KGHDR and CDR2 is SFDVKD. With 2 bases removed from V and 3 bases from J, the gap between germline ends came to 5 bases.

This clonotype was seen a handful of times. This rearrangement joins TRBV3-1 to TRBJ2-5; 12 bases align to TRBD2. The tail of the sequence fits TRBJ2-1 better, so the J call may be wrong. The CDR3 contains 17 residues. The V gene's germline CDR1 is LGHDT and CDR2 YNNKEL (reference sequence). DNA of the CDR3: TGTGCCAGCAGCCAACTCCACTCTAGCGGGAGGGACCATGAGCAGTTCTTC. The encoded protein is CASSQLHSSGRDHEQFF.

This clonotype has only a few counts. This chain connects TRBV5-1 to TRBJ2-2, with a tentative D call TRBD2 (5 bases). This CDR3 comprises 15 residues. Germline lookup yields CDR1 SGHRS and CDR2 YFSETQ. Trimming removed 0 bases at V and 2 bases at J, with 8 bases between. The CDR3 coding sequence is TGCGCCAGCAGCTTGGCTCTAGCAAACACCGGGGAGCTGTTTTTT. Its translation is CASSLALANTGELFF.

V usage is TRBV12-3 or TRBV12-4 and J usage is TRBJ2-1, with D perhaps matching TRBD1 (6 bases). The last part of the DNA fits TRBJ2-5 better; the J call may be wrong. This CDR3 is 15 amino acids long. This chain's CDR3 is CASSNLKQGTETQYF. The CDR3 coding sequence is TGTGCCAGCAGTAACCTCAAGCAGGGGACAGAGACCCAGTACTTC.

The chain couples TRBV7-2 to TRBJ2-1; weak D call: TRBD2 (6 bases). CDR1 SGHTA and CDR2 FQGNSA come from the germline V gene. This CDR3 region has 14 residues. The ends were cut back, 5 bases at V and 7 bases at J, with 15 bases in the middle. The CDR3, as DNA: TGTGCCAGCAGCCTCCGACTAGATTCAAATGAGCAGTTCTTC. This translates into CASSLRLDSNEQFF.

In this sample, this clonotype turned up a few times. V is TRBV11-2 and J is TRBJ2-1; D is perhaps TRBD2 (6 bases). V lost 0 bases and J 15 bases, leaving 15 bases between the germline ends. Germline lookup yields CDR1 SGHAT and CDR2 FQNNGV. This CDR3 is built from 13 residues. CDR3 bases: TGTGCCAGCAGCTTAGAAGGACTATCCGCCCGGTTCTTC. Protein sequence: CASSLEGLSARFF.

The chain employs TRBV9 and TRBJ2-1; D might be TRBD2 (7 bases). The CDR3 contains 17 residues. Deletions cut 0 bases from V and 0 bases from J, with 13 bases between. Germline CDR1 is SGDLS and CDR2 is YYNGEE. The CDR3: CASSVATGGVSYNEQFF. CDR3 DNA sequence: TGTGCCAGCAGCGTAGCTACGGGGGGCGTCTCCTACAATGAGCAGTTCTTC.

V gene TRBV20-1 combines with J gene TRBJ2-6; D could derive from TRBD1 or TRBD2 (5 bases each). Germline V gives CDR1 DFQATT, CDR2 SNEGSKA (reference sequence). The CDR3 is 15 amino acids. V lost 0 bases, J lost 4 bases, and 10 bases lay in between. The DNA of the CDR3 is TGCAGTGCTAGAGATGTAAGGGACGGGGCCAACGTCCTGACTTTC. Translating it yields CSARDVRDGANVLTF.